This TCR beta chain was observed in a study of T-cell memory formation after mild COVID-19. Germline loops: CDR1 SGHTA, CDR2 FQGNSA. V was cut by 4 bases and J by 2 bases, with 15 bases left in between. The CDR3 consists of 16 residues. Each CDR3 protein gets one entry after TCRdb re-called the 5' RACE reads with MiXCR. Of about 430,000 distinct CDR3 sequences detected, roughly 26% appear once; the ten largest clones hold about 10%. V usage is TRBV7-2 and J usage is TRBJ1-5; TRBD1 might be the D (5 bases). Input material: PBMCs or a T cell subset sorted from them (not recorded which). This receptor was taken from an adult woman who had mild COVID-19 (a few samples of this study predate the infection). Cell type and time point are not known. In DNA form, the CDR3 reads TGTGCCAGCAGCTCACGCGGGGGTTCAGGCAATCAGCCCCAGCATTTT. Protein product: CASSSRGGSGNQPQHF.